The rows below give T cell receptor beta chains drawn from one sample of a study of beta chain features in type 1 diabetes. Method: immunoSEQ multiplex PCR; TCRdb's copy keeps in-frame clones and lacks some. The sample lists some 150,000 clones; around a tenth were seen once. Sample: central memory CD4+ T cells from blood. These receptors all stem from a man between 18 and 35 years old in good health. CDR3s include the opening cysteine and the closing phenylalanine or tryptophan. The D gene is left open where the match is weak. Only part of the rows carry a size: once, few, many, or a class if the clone is expanded.

cdr3_aa: CATWTGNYEQYF
cdr3_nt: TGTGCCACCTGGACAGGGAATTACGAGCAGTACTTC
d_call: TRBD1
v_call: TRBV2
j_call: TRBJ2-7
clone_size: NA

cdr3_aa: CASSVGTSGDNEQFF
cdr3_nt: TGTGCCAGCAGCGTAGGGACTAGCGGCGACAATGAGCAGTTCTTC
d_call: TRBD2
v_call: TRBV9
j_call: TRBJ2-1
clone_size: many

cdr3_aa: CASSSPSGVQETQYF
cdr3_nt: TGTGCCAGCAGTAGCCCTAGCGGGGTGCAAGAGACCCAGTACTTC
d_call: TRBD2
v_call: TRBV28
j_call: TRBJ2-5
clone_size: NA

cdr3_aa: CASSASGGPTSKKQFF
cdr3_nt: TGTGCCAGCAGTGCATCAGGGGGACCGACGAGTAAAAAGCAGTTCTTC
d_call: TRBD1
v_call: TRBV27
j_call: TRBJ2-1
clone_size: few

cdr3_aa: CASSSRLANEQFF
cdr3_nt: TGTGCCAGCAGCTCACGACTAGCAAATGAGCAGTTCTTC
d_call: TRBD2
v_call: TRBV7-6
j_call: TRBJ2-1
clone_size: few

cdr3_aa: CASSLGAGVTYNEQFF
cdr3_nt: TGTGCCAGCAGCTTGGGAGCAGGGGTAACCTACAATGAGCAGTTCTTC
d_call: NA
v_call: TRBV5-4
j_call: TRBJ2-1
clone_size: few

cdr3_aa: CASSPGHRGRGQPQHF
cdr3_nt: TGTGCCAGCAGCCCCGGGCACAGGGGGCGCGGTCAGCCCCAGCATTTT
d_call: TRBD1
v_call: TRBV6-6
j_call: TRBJ1-5
clone_size: few

cdr3_aa: CASSGQDRAYNEQFF
cdr3_nt: TGTGCCAGCAGCGGCCAGGACAGGGCCTACAATGAGCAGTTCTTC
d_call: TRBD1
v_call: TRBV7-6
j_call: TRBJ2-1
clone_size: NA

cdr3_aa: CASSEAQGDNSPLHF
cdr3_nt: TGTGCCAGCAGTGAAGCACAGGGAGATAATTCACCCCTCCACTTT
d_call: NA
v_call: TRBV2
j_call: TRBJ1-6
clone_size: NA

cdr3_aa: CASSIGVGKLFF
cdr3_nt: TGTGCCAGTAGTATCGGGGTCGGAAAACTGTTTTTT
d_call: NA
v_call: TRBV19
j_call: TRBJ1-4
clone_size: few

cdr3_aa: CSASKKYEQYF
cdr3_nt: TGCAGTGCTAGTAAAAAATACGAGCAGTACTTC
d_call: NA
v_call: TRBV20-1
j_call: TRBJ2-7
clone_size: few

cdr3_aa: CASSQPGQGFSPLHF
cdr3_nt: TGTGCCAGCAGCCAACCGGGACAGGGATTTTCACCCCTCCACTTT
d_call: TRBD1
v_call: TRBV4-2
j_call: TRBJ1-6
clone_size: few

cdr3_aa: CASYRAGTGQGYTF
cdr3_nt: TGTGCCAGTTATCGGGCCGGGACAGGGCAGGGCTACACCTTC
d_call: TRBD1
v_call: TRBV27
j_call: TRBJ1-2
clone_size: NA

cdr3_aa: CASSGGDSFFSGANVLTF
cdr3_nt: TGCGCCAGCAGCGGAGGGGACAGCTTCTTCTCTGGGGCCAACGTCCTGACTTTC
d_call: NA
v_call: TRBV5-1
j_call: TRBJ2-6
clone_size: NA

cdr3_aa: CASSPGLPETQYF
cdr3_nt: TGCGCCAGCAGCCCAGGACTGCCGGAGACCCAGTACTTC
d_call: NA
v_call: TRBV5-1
j_call: TRBJ2-5
clone_size: NA

cdr3_aa: CASRPGNQPQHF
cdr3_nt: TGTGCCAGCAGACCAGGAAATCAGCCCCAGCATTTT
d_call: NA
v_call: TRBV6-5
j_call: TRBJ1-5
clone_size: few

cdr3_aa: CASSQEEGITDTQYF
cdr3_nt: TGCGCCAGCAGCCAAGAGGAGGGAATCACAGATACGCAGTATTTT
d_call: NA
v_call: TRBV4-3
j_call: TRBJ2-3
clone_size: NA

cdr3_aa: CASSYESTGANSPLHF
cdr3_nt: TGTGCCAGCAGTTACGAATCGACAGGTGCGAATTCACCCCTCCACTTT
d_call: NA
v_call: TRBV6-5
j_call: TRBJ1-6
clone_size: NA

cdr3_aa: CACPGIQETQYF
cdr3_nt: TGTGCCTGTCCCGGGATCCAAGAGACCCAGTACTTC
d_call: NA
v_call: TRBV30
j_call: TRBJ2-5
clone_size: many

cdr3_aa: CASSLAPGLQGYTF
cdr3_nt: TGCGCCAGCAGCTTGGCGCCAGGGCTACAGGGCTACACCTTC
d_call: NA
v_call: TRBV5-1
j_call: TRBJ1-2
clone_size: few